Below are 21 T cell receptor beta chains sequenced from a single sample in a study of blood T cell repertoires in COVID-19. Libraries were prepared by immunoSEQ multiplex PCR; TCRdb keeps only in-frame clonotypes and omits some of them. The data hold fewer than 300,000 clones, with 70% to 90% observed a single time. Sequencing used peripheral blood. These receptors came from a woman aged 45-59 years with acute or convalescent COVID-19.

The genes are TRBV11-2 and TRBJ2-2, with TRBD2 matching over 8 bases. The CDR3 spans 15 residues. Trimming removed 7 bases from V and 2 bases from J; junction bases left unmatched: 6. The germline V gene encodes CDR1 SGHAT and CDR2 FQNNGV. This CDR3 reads CASTPGGANTGELFF. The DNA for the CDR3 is TGTGCCAGCACCCCCGGGGGGGCAAACACCGGGGAGCTGTTTTTT.

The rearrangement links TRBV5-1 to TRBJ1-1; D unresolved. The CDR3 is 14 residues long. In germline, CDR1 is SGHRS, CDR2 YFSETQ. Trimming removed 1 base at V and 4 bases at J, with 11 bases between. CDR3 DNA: TGCGCCAGCAGCTTGCGGGAGGGCCTCACTGAAGCTTTCTTT. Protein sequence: CASSLREGLTEAFF.

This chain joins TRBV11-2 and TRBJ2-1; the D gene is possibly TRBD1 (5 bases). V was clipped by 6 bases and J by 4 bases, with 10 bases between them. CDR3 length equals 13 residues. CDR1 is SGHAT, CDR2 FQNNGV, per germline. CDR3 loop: CASRPTGYNEQFF. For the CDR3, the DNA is TGTGCCAGCAGGCCTACAGGTTACAATGAGCAGTTCTTC.

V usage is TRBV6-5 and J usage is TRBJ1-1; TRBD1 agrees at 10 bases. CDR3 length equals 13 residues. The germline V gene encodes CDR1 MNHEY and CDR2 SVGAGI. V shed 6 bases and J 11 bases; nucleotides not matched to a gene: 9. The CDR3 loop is CASRPDRGLTAFF. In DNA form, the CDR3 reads TGTGCCAGCAGGCCCGACAGGGGGCTGACGGCTTTCTTT.

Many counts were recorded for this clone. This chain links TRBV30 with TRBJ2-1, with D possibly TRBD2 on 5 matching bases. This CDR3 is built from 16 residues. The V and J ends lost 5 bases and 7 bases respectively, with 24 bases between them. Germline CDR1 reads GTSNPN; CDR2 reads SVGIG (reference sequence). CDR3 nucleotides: TGTGCCTGGTCCACAAACCTAGCAACCGTGAGGAATGAGCAGTTCTTC. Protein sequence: CAWSTNLATVRNEQFF.

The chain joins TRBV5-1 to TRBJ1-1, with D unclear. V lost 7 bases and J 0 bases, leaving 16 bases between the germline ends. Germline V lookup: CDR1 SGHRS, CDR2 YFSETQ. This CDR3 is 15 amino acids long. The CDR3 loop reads CASGWGGGLNTEAFF. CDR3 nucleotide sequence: TGCGCCAGCGGGTGGGGAGGAGGGCTGAACACTGAAGCTTTCTTT. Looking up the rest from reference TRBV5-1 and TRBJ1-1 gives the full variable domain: KAGVTQTPRYLIKTRGQQVTLSCSPISGHRSVSWYQQTPGQGLQFLFEYFSETQRNKGNFPGRFSGRQFSNSRSEMNVSTLELGDSALYLCASGWGGGLNTEAFFGQGTRLTVV.

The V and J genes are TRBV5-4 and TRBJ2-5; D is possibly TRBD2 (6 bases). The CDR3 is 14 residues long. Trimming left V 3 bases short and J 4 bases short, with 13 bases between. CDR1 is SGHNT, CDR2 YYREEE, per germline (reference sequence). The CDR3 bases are TGTGCCAGCAGCTCAGGGACTCGAGGAGAGACCCAGTACTTC. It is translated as CASSSGTRGETQYF.

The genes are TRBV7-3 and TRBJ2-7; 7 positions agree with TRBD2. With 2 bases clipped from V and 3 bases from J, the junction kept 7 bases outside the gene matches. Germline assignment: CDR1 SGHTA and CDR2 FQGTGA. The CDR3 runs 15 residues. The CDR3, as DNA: TGTGCCAGCAGCTTATCGGCGGGAGCGGGCTACGAGCAGTACTTC. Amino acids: CASSLSAGAGYEQYF.

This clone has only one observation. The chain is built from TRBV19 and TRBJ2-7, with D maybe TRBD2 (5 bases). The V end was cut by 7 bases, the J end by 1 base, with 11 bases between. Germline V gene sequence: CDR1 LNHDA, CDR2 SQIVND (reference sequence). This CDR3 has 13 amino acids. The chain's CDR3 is CASKTSGSYEQYF. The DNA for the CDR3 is TGTGCCAGTAAGACGAGCGGATCCTACGAGCAGTACTTC.

The CDR3 DNA is TGTGCCAGCAGTCCGACAGGGCGGAATGAAAAACTGTTTTTT. It codes for CASSPTGRNEKLFF. This chain uses TRBV14 with TRBJ1-4, with 7 bases aligning to TRBD1. The germline V gene encodes CDR1 SGHDN and CDR2 FVKESK. The CDR3 has 14 amino acids. Unmatched junction bases numbered 6, after V lost 6 bases and J lost 5 bases.

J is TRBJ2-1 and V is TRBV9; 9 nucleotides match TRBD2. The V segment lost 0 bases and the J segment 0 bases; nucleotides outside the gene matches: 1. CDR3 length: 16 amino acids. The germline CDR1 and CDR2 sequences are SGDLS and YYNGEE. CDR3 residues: CASSVVSGSSYNEQFF. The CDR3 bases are TGTGCCAGCAGCGTAGTTAGCGGGAGCTCCTACAATGAGCAGTTCTTC.

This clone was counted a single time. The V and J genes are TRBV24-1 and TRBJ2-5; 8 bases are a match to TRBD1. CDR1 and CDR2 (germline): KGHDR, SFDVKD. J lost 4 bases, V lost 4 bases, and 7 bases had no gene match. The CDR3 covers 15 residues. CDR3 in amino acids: CATSDPGTGGETQYF. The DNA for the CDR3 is TGTGCCACCAGTGACCCCGGGACAGGAGGAGAGACCCAGTACTTC.

The CDR3: CASRAGTDLSGPQHF. The CDR3 DNA follows: TGTGCCAGCAGAGCCGGGACTGATCTCTCTGGGCCCCAGCATTTT. The rearrangement uses TRBV2 and TRBJ1-5; TRBD1 is a possible D gene (5 bases). Per germline, CDR1 SNHLY and CDR2 FYNNEI. V was shortened by 6 bases and J by 9 bases, with 21 bases between the two germline ends. CDR3 length equals 15 residues.

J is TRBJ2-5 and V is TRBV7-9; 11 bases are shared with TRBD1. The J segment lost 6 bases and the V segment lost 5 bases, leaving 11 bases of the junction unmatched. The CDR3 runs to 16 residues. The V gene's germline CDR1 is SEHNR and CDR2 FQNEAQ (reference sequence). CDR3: CASSPRTGGSRQTQYF. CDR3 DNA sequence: TGTGCCAGCAGCCCTAGGACAGGGGGCTCCCGACAGACCCAGTACTTC. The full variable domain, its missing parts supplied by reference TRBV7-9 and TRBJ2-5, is DTGVSQNPRHKITKRGQNVTFRCDPISEHNRLYWYRQTLGQGPEFLTYFQNEAQLEKSRLLSDRFSAERPKGSFSTLEIQRTEQGDSAMYLCASSPRTGGSRQTQYFGPGTRLLVL.

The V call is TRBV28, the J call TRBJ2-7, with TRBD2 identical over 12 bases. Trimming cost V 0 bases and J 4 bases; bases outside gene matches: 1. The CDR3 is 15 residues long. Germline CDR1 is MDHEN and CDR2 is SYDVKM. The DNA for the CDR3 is TGTGCCAGCAGTTTATGGACTAGCGGGAGATACGAGCAGTACTTC. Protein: CASSLWTSGRYEQYF.

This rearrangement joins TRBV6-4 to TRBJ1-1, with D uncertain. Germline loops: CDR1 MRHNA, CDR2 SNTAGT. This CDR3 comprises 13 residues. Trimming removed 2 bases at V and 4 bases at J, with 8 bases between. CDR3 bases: TGTGCCAGCAGTGACAGGGAGGGCACTGAAGCTTTCTTT. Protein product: CASSDREGTEAFF.

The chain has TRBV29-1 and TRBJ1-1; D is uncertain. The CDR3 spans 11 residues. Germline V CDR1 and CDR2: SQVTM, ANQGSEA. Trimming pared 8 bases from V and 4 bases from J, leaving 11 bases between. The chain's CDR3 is CSIYSGTEAFF. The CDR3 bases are TGCAGCATTTATTCCGGCACTGAAGCTTTCTTT.

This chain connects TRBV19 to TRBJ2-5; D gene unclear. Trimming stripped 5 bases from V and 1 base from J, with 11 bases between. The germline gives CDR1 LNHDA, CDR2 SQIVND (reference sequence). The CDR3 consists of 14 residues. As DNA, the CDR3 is TGTGCCAGTAGTCTTGGCAGATTCCAAGAGACCCAGTACTTC. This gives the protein CASSLGRFQETQYF.

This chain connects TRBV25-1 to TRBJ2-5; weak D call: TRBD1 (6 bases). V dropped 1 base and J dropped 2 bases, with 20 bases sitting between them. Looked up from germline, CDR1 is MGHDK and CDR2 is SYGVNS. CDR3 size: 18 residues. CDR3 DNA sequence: TGTGCCAGCAGTGAATTTAGGGTGGGCCAGGGGATTCAAGAGACCCAGTACTTC. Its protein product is CASSEFRVGQGIQETQYF.

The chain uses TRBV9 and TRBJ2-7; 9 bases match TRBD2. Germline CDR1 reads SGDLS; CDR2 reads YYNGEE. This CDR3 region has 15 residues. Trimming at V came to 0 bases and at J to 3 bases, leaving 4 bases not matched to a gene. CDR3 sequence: CASSVDERGVYEQYF. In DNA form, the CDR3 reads TGTGCCAGCAGCGTAGATGAGCGGGGGGTCTACGAGCAGTACTTC. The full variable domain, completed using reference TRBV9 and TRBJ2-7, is DSGVTQTPKHLITATGQRVTLRCSPRSGDLSVYWYQQSLDQGLQFLIQYYNGEERAKGNILERFSAQQFPDLHSELNLSSLELGDSALYFCASSVDERGVYEQYFGPGTRLTVT.

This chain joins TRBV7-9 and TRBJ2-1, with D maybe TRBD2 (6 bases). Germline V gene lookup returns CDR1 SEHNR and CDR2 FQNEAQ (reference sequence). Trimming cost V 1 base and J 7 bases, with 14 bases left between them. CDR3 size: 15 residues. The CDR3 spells CASSLDGGVRNEQFF. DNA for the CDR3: TGTGCCAGCAGCTTAGACGGCGGGGTAAGGAATGAGCAGTTCTTC. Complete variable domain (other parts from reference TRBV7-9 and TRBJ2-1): DTGVSQNPRHKITKRGQNVTFRCDPISEHNRLYWYRQTLGQGPEFLTYFQNEAQLEKSRLLSDRFSAERPKGSFSTLEIQRTEQGDSAMYLCASSLDGGVRNEQFFGPGTRLTVL.